This T cell receptor (beta chain) emerged from a study of blood T cells in healthy people across ages. Study-wide points: Among long-lived donors, naive CD4+ cells were more numerous and diversity higher than in aged donors. The recorded TCR beta diversity per million T cells decreased in a roughly linear manner with age. Samples with more naive T cells showed higher observed beta diversity.

With each sample, at least 6 micrograms of total RNA were extracted. This clonotype was observed once. Antigen unknown. Next came a second PCR, run for about 6 to 12 cycles, which used a sample-barcoded 5' primer along with a J-beta primer mix. Using its own MiXCR run on the 5' RACE reads, TCRdb lists one record per CDR3 protein. The data show about 1.4 million distinct CDR3 sequences, with 55% to 75% seen just once and over 5% held by the top ten. Material for sequencing was blood. This receptor was taken from a man younger than 35 in good health.

The CDR3 spells CSVGGWGGGTDTQYF. Written as DNA, the CDR3 is TGCAGCGTTGGGGGGTGGGGAGGAGGCACAGATACGCAGTATTTT. This chain joins TRBV29-1 and TRBJ2-3; maybe TRBD2 (6 bases). Looked up from germline, CDR1 is SQVTM and CDR2 is ANQGSEA. CDR3 size: 15 residues. Trimming cost V 4 bases and J 1 base, with 15 bases left between them.